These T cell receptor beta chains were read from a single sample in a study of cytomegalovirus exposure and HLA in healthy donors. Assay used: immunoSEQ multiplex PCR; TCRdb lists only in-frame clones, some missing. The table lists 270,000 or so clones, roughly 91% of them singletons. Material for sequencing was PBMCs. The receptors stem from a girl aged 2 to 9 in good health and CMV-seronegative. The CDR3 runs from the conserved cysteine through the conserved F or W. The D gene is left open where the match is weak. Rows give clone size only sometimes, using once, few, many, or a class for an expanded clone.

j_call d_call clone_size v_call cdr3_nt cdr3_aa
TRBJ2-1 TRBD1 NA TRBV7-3 TGTGCCAGCAGCCCCGGGACAGTGCCCTACAATGAGCAGTTCTTC CASSPGTVPYNEQFF
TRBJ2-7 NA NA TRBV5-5 TGTGCCAGCAGCTTGGCCATGGACTGGAGCTCCTACGAGCAGTACTTC CASSLAMDWSSYEQYF
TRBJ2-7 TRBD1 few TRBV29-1 TGCAGCGCCCTAGGGGACAGGGCTGTCGAGCAGTACTTC CSALGDRAVEQYF
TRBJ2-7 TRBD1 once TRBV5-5 TGTGCCAGCAGCATCGGACAGGGTTGGGAGCAGTACTTC CASSIGQGWEQYF
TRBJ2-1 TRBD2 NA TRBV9 TGTGCCAGCAGCGTCCGAACTAGCGGGACGTACAATGAGCAGTTCTTC CASSVRTSGTYNEQFF
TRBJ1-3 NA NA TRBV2 TGTGCCAGCAGTGATGAGAGCGTCAGCTCTGGAAACACCATATATTTT CASSDESVSSGNTIYF
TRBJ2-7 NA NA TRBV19 TGTGCCAGTAGTATAGGCGGGAACGAGCAGTACTTC CASSIGGNEQYF
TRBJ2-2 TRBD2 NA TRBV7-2 TGTGCCAGCAGCTTTGAAGCGGGGGTTGCCGGGGAGCTGTTTTTT CASSFEAGVAGELFF
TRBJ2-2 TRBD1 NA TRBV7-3 TGTGCCAGCAGCTCCCCACCCGGGACAGGGTTCACCGGGGAGCTGTTTTTT CASSSPPGTGFTGELFF
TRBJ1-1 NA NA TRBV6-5 TGTGCCAGCAGTAAACCCCAGGGCACTGAAGCTTTCTTT CASSKPQGTEAFF
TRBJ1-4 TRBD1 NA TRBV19 TGTGCCAGTAGGCCCTCAAGGACAGGGTTTGGTGAAAAACTGTTTTTT CASRPSRTGFGEKLFF
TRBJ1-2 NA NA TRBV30 TGTGCCTGGAGACCATCCGGGACACCCAGGGGTGGCTACACCTTC CAWRPSGTPRGGYTF
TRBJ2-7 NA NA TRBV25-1 TGTGCCAGCAGTGGGCCGGACAGTACCTACGAGCAGTACTTC CASSGPDSTYEQYF
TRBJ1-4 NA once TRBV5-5 TGTGCCAGCAGCCCCGGGGGGGCGGCGCCTAATGAAAAACTGTTTTTT CASSPGGAAPNEKLFF
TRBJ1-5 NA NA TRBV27 TGTGCCAGCAGTTTCGCAGGGGTTAGCAATCAGCCCCAGCATTTT CASSFAGVSNQPQHF
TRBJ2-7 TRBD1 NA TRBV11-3 TGTGCCAGCAGCTTAGGACAGGGGGGCGAGCAGTACTTC CASSLGQGGEQYF
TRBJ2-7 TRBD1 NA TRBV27 TGTGCCAGCAGTTTGATCGGGACAGGGGGCTACGAGCAGTACTTC CASSLIGTGGYEQYF
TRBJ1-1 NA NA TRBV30 TGTGCCTTCAAGAAGAGGGTGAACACTGAAGCTTTCTTT CAFKKRVNTEAFF
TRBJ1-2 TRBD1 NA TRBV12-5 TGTGCTAGTGGTTTGGTTCTGGACTCCGGGACAGGGAATGGCTACACCTTC CASGLVLDSGTGNGYTF
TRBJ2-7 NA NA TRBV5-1 TGCGCCAGCAGCTTAGGAGGGGGCTTCGACGAGCAGTACTTC CASSLGGGFDEQYF
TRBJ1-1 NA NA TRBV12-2 TGTGCAAGTCGCCCCAGAGGACAGTTCGAAGCTTTCTTT CASRPRGQFEAFF
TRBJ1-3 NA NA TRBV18 TGTGCCAGCTCACCAGGGGGGAACTCTGGAAACACCATATATTTT CASSPGGNSGNTIYF
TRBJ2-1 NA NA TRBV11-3 TGTGCCAGCAGCTCCCCTATCGGGGAGCAGTTCTTC CASSSPIGEQFF
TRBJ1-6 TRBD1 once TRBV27 TGTGCCAGCACCTCGACAGGGGGTAATTCACCCCTCCACTTT CASTSTGGNSPLHF
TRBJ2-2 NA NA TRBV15 TGTGCCACCAGCAGAGATTCGGGGGAGATTTTGAACACCGGGGAGCTGTTTTTT CATSRDSGEILNTGELFF
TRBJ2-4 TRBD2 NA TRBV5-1 TGCGCCAGCAGCCCCGGGACTACCGAAAAGGCTATTCAGTACTTC CASSPGTTEKAIQYF
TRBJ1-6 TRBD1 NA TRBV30 TGTGCCTGGAGTTTACAGGGGAATTCACCCCTCCACTTT CAWSLQGNSPLHF
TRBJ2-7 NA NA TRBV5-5 TGTGCCAGCAGCTTGGCGTTCGACGAGCAGTACTTC CASSLAFDEQYF
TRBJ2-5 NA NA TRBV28 TGTGCCAGCAGTCCCCGCGGGGAAGAGACCCAGTACTTC CASSPRGEETQYF
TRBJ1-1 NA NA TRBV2 TGTGCCAGCAGGTACAGGGCAGCAGGCACTGAAGCTTTCTTT CASRYRAAGTEAFF
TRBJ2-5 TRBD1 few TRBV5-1 TGCGCCAGCAGCTCAGAGACAGGGTGGGAGACCCAGTACTTC CASSSETGWETQYF
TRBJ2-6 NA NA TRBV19 TGTGCCAGTAGTATAGATCAAGCTACTGGGGCCAACGTCCTGACTTTC CASSIDQATGANVLTF
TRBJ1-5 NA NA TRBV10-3 TGTGCCACATCTACGATTAGCAATCAGCCCCAGCATTTT CATSTISNQPQHF
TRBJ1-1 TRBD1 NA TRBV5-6 TGTGCCAGCAGCGGGGGACAGGGAACGAACACTGAAGCTTTCTTT CASSGGQGTNTEAFF
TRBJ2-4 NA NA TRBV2 TGTGCCTCAACATTTGAGGTAAACATTCAGTACTTC CASTFEVNIQYF
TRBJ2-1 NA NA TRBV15 TGTTCCACCAGCAGAGTCAGGGCTTACAAGGATGAGCAGTTCTTC CSTSRVRAYKDEQFF
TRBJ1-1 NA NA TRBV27 TGTGCCAGCAGTTCATCCACGGGGGGCATGTACACTGAAGCTTTCTTT CASSSSTGGMYTEAFF
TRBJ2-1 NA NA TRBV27 TGTGCCAGCAGTTTATTGGCCTCCTACAATGAGCAGTTCTTC CASSLLASYNEQFF
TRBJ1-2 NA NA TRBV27 TGTGCCAGCAGTTCTCGTCGGGGGGCAGGGACTGGCTACACCTTC CASSSRRGAGTGYTF
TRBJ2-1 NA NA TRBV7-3 TGTGCCAGCAGCCCGAATCTAGGGGGAGAGCAGTTCTTC CASSPNLGGEQFF
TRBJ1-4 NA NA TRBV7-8 TGTGCCAGCAGCCCCACCACAGGGTCCAATGAAAAACTGTTTTTT CASSPTTGSNEKLFF
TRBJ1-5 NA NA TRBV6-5 TGTGCCAGCAGTTACTCGACCCAGGGGAATCAGCCCCAGCATTTT CASSYSTQGNQPQHF
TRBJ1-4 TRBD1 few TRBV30 TGTGCCTGGGTACCCGACAGGGGACGCCCAACTAATGAAAAACTGTTTTTT CAWVPDRGRPTNEKLFF
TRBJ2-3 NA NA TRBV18 TGTGCCAGCGGGGGGGCCAGTCAAGGAGATACGCAGTATTTT CASGGASQGDTQYF
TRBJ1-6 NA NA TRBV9 TGTGCCAGCAGCGTAGCTAGCTCCTATAATTCACCCCTCCACTTT CASSVASSYNSPLHF
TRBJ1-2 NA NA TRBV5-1 TGCGCCAGCAGCTTGGTCGGGGATACTTCTAACTATGGCTACACCTTC CASSLVGDTSNYGYTF
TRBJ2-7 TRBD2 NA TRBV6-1 TGTGCCAGCAGTGTCGGGACTAGCTGGGTATACGAGCAGTACTTC CASSVGTSWVYEQYF
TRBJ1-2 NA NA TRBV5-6 TGTGCCAGCAGCCCGCTGGGGGGAGGCCACACCTTC CASSPLGGGHTF
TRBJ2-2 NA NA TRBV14 TGTGCCAGCAGCCAAATCCGACAGAACACCGGGGAGCTGTTTTTT CASSQIRQNTGELFF
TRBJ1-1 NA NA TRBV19 TGTGCCAGTAGTACAACTGCGAACACTGAAGCTTTCTTT CASSTTANTEAFF
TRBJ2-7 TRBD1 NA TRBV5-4 TGTGCCAGCAGCTCGGGACAGGAGGGCTACGAGCAGTACTTC CASSSGQEGYEQYF